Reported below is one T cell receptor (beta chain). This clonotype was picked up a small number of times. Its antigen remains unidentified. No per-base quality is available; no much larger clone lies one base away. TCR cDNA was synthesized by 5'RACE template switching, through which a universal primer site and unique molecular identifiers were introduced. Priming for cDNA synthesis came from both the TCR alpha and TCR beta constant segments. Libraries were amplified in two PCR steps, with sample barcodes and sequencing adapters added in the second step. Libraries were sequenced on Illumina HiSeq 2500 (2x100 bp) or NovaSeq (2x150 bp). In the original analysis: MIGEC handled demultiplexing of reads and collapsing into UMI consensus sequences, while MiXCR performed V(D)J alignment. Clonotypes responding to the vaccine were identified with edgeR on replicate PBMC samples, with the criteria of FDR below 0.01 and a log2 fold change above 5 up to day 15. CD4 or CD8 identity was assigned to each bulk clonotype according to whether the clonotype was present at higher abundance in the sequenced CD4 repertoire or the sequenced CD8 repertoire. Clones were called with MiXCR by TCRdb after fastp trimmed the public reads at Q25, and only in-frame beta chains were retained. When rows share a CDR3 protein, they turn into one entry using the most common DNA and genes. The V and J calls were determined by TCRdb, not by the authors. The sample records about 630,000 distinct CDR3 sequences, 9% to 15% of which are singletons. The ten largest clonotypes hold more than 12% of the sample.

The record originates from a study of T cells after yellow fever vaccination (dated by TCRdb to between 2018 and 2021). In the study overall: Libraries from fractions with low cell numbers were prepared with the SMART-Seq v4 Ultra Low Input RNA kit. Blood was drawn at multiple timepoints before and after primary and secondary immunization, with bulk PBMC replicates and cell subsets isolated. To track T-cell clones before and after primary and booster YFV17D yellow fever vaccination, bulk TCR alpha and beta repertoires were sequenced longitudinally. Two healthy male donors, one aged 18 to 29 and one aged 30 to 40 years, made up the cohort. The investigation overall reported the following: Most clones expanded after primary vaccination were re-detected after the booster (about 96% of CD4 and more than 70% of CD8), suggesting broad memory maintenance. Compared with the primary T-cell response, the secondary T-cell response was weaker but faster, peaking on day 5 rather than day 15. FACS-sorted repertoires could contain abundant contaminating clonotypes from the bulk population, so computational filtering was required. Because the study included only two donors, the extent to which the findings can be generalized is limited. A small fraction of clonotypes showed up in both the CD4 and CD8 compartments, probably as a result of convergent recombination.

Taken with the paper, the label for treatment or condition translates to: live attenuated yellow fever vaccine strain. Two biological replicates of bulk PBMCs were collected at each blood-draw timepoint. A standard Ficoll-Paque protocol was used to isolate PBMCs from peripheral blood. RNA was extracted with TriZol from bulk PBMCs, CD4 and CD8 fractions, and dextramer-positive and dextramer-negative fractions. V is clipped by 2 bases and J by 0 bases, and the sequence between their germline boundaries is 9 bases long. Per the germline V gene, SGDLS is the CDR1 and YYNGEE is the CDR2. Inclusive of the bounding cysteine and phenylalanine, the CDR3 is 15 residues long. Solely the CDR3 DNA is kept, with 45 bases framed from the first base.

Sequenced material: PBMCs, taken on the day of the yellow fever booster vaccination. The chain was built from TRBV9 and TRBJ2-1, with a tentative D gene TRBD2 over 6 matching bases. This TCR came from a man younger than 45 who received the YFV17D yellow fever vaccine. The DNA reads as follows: TGTGCCAGCAGCGTTGTCGGGAGCTCCTACAATGAGCAGTTCTTC. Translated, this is CASSVVGSSYNEQFF.